These T cell receptor beta chains were read from a single sample in a study of beta chain features in type 1 diabetes. Sequencing used immunoSEQ multiplex PCR; TCRdb keeps in-frame clones, though not all of them. The sample lists 680,000 or so clones, 13% seen once, with 0.02% to 0.025% in the top ten. Sequencing was done on a sample of naive CD4+ T cells from blood. The receptors shown here come from a man between 18 and 29 years old with type 1 diabetes. Each CDR3 is given with its conserved first and last residue. D genes are given only for firm matches. Size tells how often a clone was seen (once, few, many) or the class of an expanded clone, and some rows leave it out.

D gene	clone size	V gene	J gene	CDR3 DNA	CDR3 protein
-	few	TRBV29-1	TRBJ2-6	TGCAGCGCAAGTCAGGGAATGGCTGGGGCCAACGTCCTGACTTTC	CSASQGMAGANVLTF
-	-	TRBV30	TRBJ1-1	TGTGCCTGGAGTGGGGACTCCACCAATTTCTTT	CAWSGDSTNFF
-	-	TRBV5-1	TRBJ1-5	TGCGCCAGCAGCTTGGGAGAGGGCAATCAGCCCCAGCATTTT	CASSLGEGNQPQHF
-	few	TRBV5-1	TRBJ2-3	TGCGCCAGCACAAACCGTGAAGCGGGCACAGATACGCAGTATTTT	CASTNREAGTDTQYF
-	once	TRBV5-1	TRBJ2-2	TGCGCCAGCAGCTTGAGGTTTGGGGGGCAAACCGGGGAGCTGTTTTTT	CASSLRFGGQTGELFF
-	few	TRBV7-3	TRBJ2-3	TGTGCCAGCAGCTCCACAGGGCAGGGCACAGATACGCAGTATTTT	CASSSTGQGTDTQYF
-	few	TRBV7-2	TRBJ2-4	TGTGCCAGCAGCCCCGGAGGGGGGGGAGACATTCAGTACTTC	CASSPGGGGDIQYF
-	-	TRBV6-5	TRBJ1-4	TGTGCCAGCAACCGGGACGGTACTAATGAAAAACTGTTTTTT	CASNRDGTNEKLFF
TRBD1	-	TRBV27	TRBJ2-1	TGTGCCAGCATTCCTCCGGGACAGGATTCCTACAATGAGCAGTTCTTC	CASIPPGQDSYNEQFF
TRBD2	-	TRBV13	TRBJ2-2	TGTGCCAGCAGTCCGCTAGCGGGGGCGAACACCGGGGAGCTGTTTTTT	CASSPLAGANTGELFF
TRBD1	-	TRBV6-6	TRBJ2-5	TGTGCCAGCAGCCGGGACAGGGGAGGGGTAGAGACCCAGTACTTC	CASSRDRGGVETQYF
-	few	TRBV5-1	TRBJ2-7	TGCGCCAGCAGCTTGGGACTTGGGGTTGCTTGGCACGAGCAGTACTTC	CASSLGLGVAWHEQYF
-	few	TRBV19	TRBJ1-1	TGTGCCAGTGGGACACAGGAGAACACTGAAGCTTTCTTT	CASGTQENTEAFF
-	-	TRBV2	TRBJ2-2	TGTGCCAGCAGTAAAACAGGGTTAACGAACACCGGGGAGCTGTTTTTT	CASSKTGLTNTGELFF
TRBD1	-	TRBV7-2	TRBJ2-1	TGTGCCAGCAGCTCGACAGGGGGCGTATACAATGAGCAGTTCTTC	CASSSTGGVYNEQFF
-	-	TRBV5-1	TRBJ2-2	TGCGCCAGCAGCTTGTCCACAGGGCGGGACACCGGGGAGCTGTTTTTT	CASSLSTGRDTGELFF
-	few	TRBV18	TRBJ1-1	TGTGCCAGCTCACGCGGCGAGGGTCTGGACACTGAAGCTTTCTTT	CASSRGEGLDTEAFF
TRBD2	-	TRBV6-5	TRBJ2-1	TGTGCCAGCAGTTACTCGAGCCGGACTAGCTCCAATGAGCAGTTCTTC	CASSYSSRTSSNEQFF
TRBD1	few	TRBV20-1	TRBJ1-2	TGCAGTGCTTACAGGGGAAGTGGCTACACCTTC	CSAYRGSGYTF
-	few	TRBV5-1	TRBJ2-5	TGCGCCAGCAGCTTGGTTGCAGGGGGGCCGGAGACCCAGTACTTC	CASSLVAGGPETQYF
-	few	TRBV25-1	TRBJ1-2	TGTGCCAGCAGTGAATCGGGGGTTGGGAACTATGGCTACACCTTC	CASSESGVGNYGYTF
-	few	TRBV19	TRBJ1-5	TGTGCCAGTACCGATGACCCAACTCAGCGGGGCAATCAGCCCCAGCATTTT	CASTDDPTQRGNQPQHF
-	few	TRBV29-1	TRBJ2-7	TGCAGCGCGCACAGGGCGAGCGAGCAGTACTTC	CSAHRASEQYF
-	-	TRBV29-1	TRBJ1-1	TGCAGCGTTGAGAGGAACAGGGAGACTGAAGCTTTCTTT	CSVERNRETEAFF
-	-	TRBV20-1	TRBJ1-2	TGCAGTGCTCCTTATTATGGCTACACCTTC	CSAPYYGYTF
-	-	TRBV7-3	TRBJ2-1	TGTGCCAGCAGCTTACCCGGAGGGGGGAATGAGCAGTTCTTC	CASSLPGGGNEQFF
TRBD1	-	TRBV9	TRBJ1-1	TGTGCCAGCAGCGTAGGCTTACAGGGGGAAGCTTTCTTT	CASSVGLQGEAFF
-	-	TRBV30	TRBJ1-5	TGTGCCTGGAGCCGGGGGTTCGCCGGGGGCAATCAGCCCCAGCATTTT	CAWSRGFAGGNQPQHF
-	-	TRBV6-5	TRBJ2-3	TGTGCCAGCAGTTACTTCGACAAACCCACAGATACGCAGTATTTT	CASSYFDKPTDTQYF
-	-	TRBV5-4	TRBJ1-2	TGTGCCAGCAGCTTGCGGGAGGGGAACTACACCTTC	CASSLREGNYTF
TRBD1	-	TRBV19	TRBJ1-6	TGTGCCGTACAAGAACAGGGGAATAATTCACCCCTCCACTTT	CAVQEQGNNSPLHF
-	-	TRBV4-2	TRBJ2-1	TGTGCCAGCAGCCAAGTAGAGGGGAGGTCCTACAATGAGCAGTTCTTC	CASSQVEGRSYNEQFF
TRBD2	few	TRBV5-1	TRBJ2-3	TGCGCCAGCAGCTCCATAGCGGGGGGGCCGGATACGCAGTATTTT	CASSSIAGGPDTQYF
TRBD1	few	TRBV5-4	TRBJ1-6	TGTGCCAGCAGCCTCGACAGGGGGCTCAATTCACCCCTCCACTTT	CASSLDRGLNSPLHF
-	-	TRBV19	TRBJ1-1	TGTGCCACCCGGGGAGGGGGCACTGAAGCTTTCTTT	CATRGGGTEAFF
TRBD1	few	TRBV11-2	TRBJ2-1	TGTGCCAGCAGAAGGACAGGGGCGAACTACAATGAGCAGTTCTTC	CASRRTGANYNEQFF
TRBD2	-	TRBV5-1	TRBJ2-1	TGCGCCAGCAGCTTGGGCGGGGGCTCCTACAATGAGCAGTTCTTC	CASSLGGGSYNEQFF
-	few	TRBV4-1	TRBJ2-2	TGCGCCAGCAGCCAAGATAGATTTCAGGGGAGCACCGGGGAGCTGTTTTTT	CASSQDRFQGSTGELFF
TRBD1	-	TRBV5-1	TRBJ1-6	TGCGCCAGCAGCGACGGGACAGAGCACTCACCCCTCCACTTT	CASSDGTEHSPLHF
TRBD1	few	TRBV6-5	TRBJ2-5	TGTGCCAGCCGGGACAGGGCGGGAGTTGGGGAGACCCAGTACTTC	CASRDRAGVGETQYF
TRBD1	-	TRBV9	TRBJ1-1	TGTGCCAGCAGCGTTCGACAGGGGTCTCAAGCTTTCTTT	CASSVRQGSQAFF
-	-	TRBV10-3	TRBJ1-2	TGTGCCATCAGTGAAGGGGCCTATGGCTACACCTTC	CAISEGAYGYTF
-	-	TRBV6-5	TRBJ1-5	TGTGCCAGCAGCCGGGACGGTAGTTTGCCCCAGCATTTT	CASSRDGSLPQHF
-	-	TRBV2	TRBJ1-5	TGTGCCAGCAGGGGCCGAATTAGCAATCAGCCCCAGCATTTT	CASRGRISNQPQHF
TRBD2	few	TRBV6-5	TRBJ2-7	TGTGCCAGCAGTTACACCGGGAGGAGCTCCTACGAGCAGTACTTC	CASSYTGRSSYEQYF
-	few	TRBV19	TRBJ1-1	TGTGCCAGTAGTATCCCGCAGGGGCGAGCTTTCTTT	CASSIPQGRAFF
TRBD1	-	TRBV7-7	TRBJ2-1	TGTGCTAGCGCCTCCGGGACAGGGGGCGGCGGTGAGCAGTTCTTC	CASASGTGGGGEQFF